These 29 T cell receptor beta chains share one sample of origin, sequenced in a study of beta chain features in type 1 diabetes. Findings and caveats of the study: Moderate yet significant TCRB CDR3 shortening was seen in Type 1 diabetes patients in all four CD4+ subsets.

The authors reverse transcribed all of the isolated RNA, so sequencing captured expressed TCRB transcripts. The assay was immunoSEQ multiplex PCR, and TCRdb's table has in-frame clones only and misses some. The table lists 300,000 to 400,000 clones, roughly 14% of them singletons. Antigens for these TCRs are unknown. The specimen sequenced was naive CD4+ T cells from blood. These receptors came from a woman aged 18-30 years with type 1 diabetes.

The chain couples TRBV12-5 to TRBJ2-2, with 8 positions matching TRBD1. Germline V gene data show CDR1 as LGHNT and CDR2 as FRNRAP. Trimming at V came to 6 bases and at J to 1 base, leaving 4 bases not matched to a gene. The CDR3 length is 15 residues. The CDR3 sequence is CASGTGQVNTGELFF. The DNA of the CDR3 is TGTGCTAGTGGGACGGGACAGGTGAACACCGGGGAGCTGTTTTTT.

This clone was counted between two and nine times. The chain uses TRBV9 and TRBJ2-1, with D perhaps matching TRBD1 (5 bases). Germline values: CDR1 SGDLS, CDR2 YYNGEE. Trimming took 0 bases from V and 4 from J, leaving 11 bases between them. This CDR3 is built from 15 residues. CDR3 bases: TGTGCCAGCAGCGTAGCCCCCGACAGTTACAATGAGCAGTTCTTC. It specifies CASSVAPDSYNEQFF.

The rearrangement joins TRBV2 to TRBJ2-1, with D possibly TRBD2 on 5 matching bases. The V end lost 4 bases, the J end lost 2 bases, and 12 bases lay between the germline ends. Germline CDR1 is SNHLY and CDR2 is FYNNEI. The CDR3 is made up of 15 amino acids. The chain's CDR3 is CASSGARATYNEQFF. CDR3 coding DNA: TGTGCCAGCAGTGGGGCGAGGGCCACCTACAATGAGCAGTTCTTC.

The chain is built from TRBV15 and TRBJ2-3; perhaps TRBD2 as D (6 bases). Germline V gives CDR1 LNHNV, CDR2 YYDKDF (reference sequence). This CDR3 has 16 amino acids. V lost 0 bases and J 0 bases, leaving 10 bases between the germline ends. This CDR3 is CATSRDAGLSTDTQYF. For the CDR3, the DNA is TGTGCCACCAGCAGAGACGCGGGGTTAAGCACAGATACGCAGTATTTT. The complete variable domain, with remaining parts taken from reference TRBV15 and TRBJ2-3, reads DAMVIQNPRYQVTQFGKPVTLSCSQTLNHNVMYWYQQKSSQAPKLLFHYYDKDFNNEADTPDNFQSRRPNTSFCFLDIRSPGLGDTAMYLCATSRDAGLSTDTQYFGPGTRLTVL.

This clone has only a few counts. The chain combines TRBV4-1 with TRBJ2-5, with 8 bases fitting TRBD2. Trimming at V came to 1 base and at J to 5 bases, leaving 12 bases not matched to a gene. The germline gives CDR1 MGHRA, CDR2 YSYEKL. The CDR3 is 17 residues long. The CDR3 protein is CASSQVKAGALWETQYF. The CDR3 DNA reads as TGCGCCAGCAGCCAAGTGAAAGCGGGGGCCCTATGGGAGACCCAGTACTTC.

V gene TRBV5-1 combines with J gene TRBJ1-1, with 8 nucleotides matching TRBD1. The CDR3 totals 15 residues. CDR1 and CDR2 from the germline V gene are SGHRS and YFSETQ. V shed 4 bases and J 1 base; nucleotides not matched to a gene: 6. The CDR3 is CASSGGTGWNTEAFF. The CDR3 DNA is TGCGCCAGCAGCGGGGGGACAGGCTGGAACACTGAAGCTTTCTTT.

This clone was picked up a small number of times. The chain links TRBV5-6 to TRBJ2-7; 7 positions match TRBD2. From germline, CDR1 is SGHDT and CDR2 YYEEEE. The CDR3 is 16 residues long. Trimming removed 6 bases from V and 5 bases from J; junction bases left unmatched: 17. CDR3 coding DNA: TGTGCCAGCAAAGCTCAATGGGGGAGGGCCGACCACGAGCAGTACGTC. Its translation: CASKAQWGRADHEQYV.

This clone has just a few counts. The chain joins TRBV19 to TRBJ1-5; the match to TRBD1 covers 9 bases. CDR3 size: 18 residues. CDR1 LNHDA and CDR2 SQIVND come from the germline V gene (reference sequence). The J segment lost 0 bases and the V segment lost 4 bases, leaving 10 bases of the junction unmatched. Written as DNA, the CDR3 is TGTGCCAGTAGTACGGGACAGGGTCTTTCCTATAGCAATCAGCCCCAGCATTTT. Translating gives CASSTGQGLSYSNQPQHF. The full variable domain, with the rest looked up from reference TRBV19 and TRBJ1-5, is DGGITQSPKYLFRKEGQNVTLSCEQNLNHDAMYWYRQDPGQGLRLIYYSQIVNDFQKGDIAEGYSVSREKKESFPLTVTSAQKNPTAFYLCASSTGQGLSYSNQPQHFGDGTRLSIL.

The chain carries TRBV6-1 and TRBJ2-7; 9 positions agree with TRBD1. V lost 5 bases, J lost 0 bases, and 5 bases stayed unmatched. The germline gives CDR1 MNHNS, CDR2 SASEGT. The CDR3 has 15 residues. The CDR3 DNA reads as TGTGCCAGCAGTACCGGGACAGGGCTCTCCTACGAGCAGTACTTC. The encoded protein is CASSTGTGLSYEQYF.

The rearrangement links TRBV5-1 to TRBJ1-4, with 7 bases matching TRBD1. With 0 bases clipped from V and 5 bases from J, the junction kept 4 bases outside the gene matches. From germline, CDR1 is SGHRS and CDR2 YFSETQ. This CDR3 spans 15 amino acids. CDR3 in DNA: TGCGCCAGCAGCTTGGTGGGACAGCTGAATGAAAAACTGTTTTTT. The encoded protein is CASSLVGQLNEKLFF. The entire variable domain, with the rest obtained from reference TRBV5-1 and TRBJ1-4, is as follows: KAGVTQTPRYLIKTRGQQVTLSCSPISGHRSVSWYQQTPGQGLQFLFEYFSETQRNKGNFPGRFSGRQFSNSRSEMNVSTLELGDSALYLCASSLVGQLNEKLFFGSGTQLSVL.

This chain links TRBV7-9 with TRBJ2-2, with D possibly TRBD2 on 6 matching bases. With 5 bases removed from V and 5 bases from J, the gap between germline ends came to 12 bases. The CDR3 totals 14 residues. Germline V gene sequence: CDR1 SEHNR, CDR2 FQNEAQ (reference sequence). DNA for the CDR3: TGTGCCAGCAGCACGCGGGACGGTACCGGGGAGCTGTTTTTT. Residues: CASSTRDGTGELFF.

The chain combines TRBV14 with TRBJ2-5, with TRBD2 as a possible D gene (5 bases). Looked up from germline, CDR1 is SGHDN and CDR2 is FVKESK. CDR3 size: 14 residues. Deletions cut 0 bases from V and 5 bases from J, with 10 bases between. CDR3 sequence reads: CASSQDRGWETQYF. The CDR3 DNA follows: TGTGCCAGCAGCCAAGACCGGGGTTGGGAGACCCAGTACTTC.

This clone was picked up a small number of times. The V and J genes are TRBV6-5 and TRBJ1-5, with 9 bases aligning to TRBD1. From germline, CDR1 is MNHEY and CDR2 SVGAGI. The V gene end was trimmed by 6 bases and the J gene end by 2 bases; junction bases not matched to a gene: 2. The CDR3 covers 14 residues. CDR3 protein: CASSRDRGNQPQHF. CDR3 bases: TGTGCCAGCAGCCGGGACAGGGGCAATCAGCCCCAGCATTTT.

The chain is built from TRBV5-4 and TRBJ2-5; D is possibly TRBD2 (5 bases). Trimming took off 0 bases at V and 0 bases at J, with 15 bases between the two ends. The CDR3 has 17 amino acids. Germline CDR1 reads SGHNT; CDR2 reads YYREEE (reference sequence). The CDR3 reads CASSLGGAMKYQETQYF. CDR3 DNA sequence: TGTGCCAGCAGCTTGGGGGGAGCGATGAAGTACCAAGAGACCCAGTACTTC.

The chain carries TRBV2 and TRBJ2-1, with D hard to call. Germline loops: CDR1 SNHLY, CDR2 FYNNEI. The V and J ends lost 1 base and 7 bases respectively, with 11 bases between them. The CDR3 is 14 residues long. CDR3 loop: CASSEGVFGNEQFF. CDR3 nucleotides: TGTGCCAGCAGTGAAGGGGTGTTCGGGAATGAGCAGTTCTTC.

This clone showed up just a few times. V usage is TRBV7-2 and J usage is TRBJ2-1, with D possibly matching TRBD1 (6 bases). The CDR3 is made up of 16 amino acids. Germline-derived CDR1 and CDR2 are SGHTA and FQGNSA. The ends were cut back, 0 bases at V and 2 bases at J, with 11 bases in the middle. For the CDR3, the DNA is TGTGCCAGCAGCTTAGCGGTGGGACAAGCCTACAATGAGCAGTTCTTC. Translation gives CASSLAVGQAYNEQFF. Filled out from reference TRBV7-2 and TRBJ2-1, the complete variable domain reads GAGVSQSPSNKVTEKGKDVELRCDPISGHTALYWYRQSLGQGLEFLIYFQGNSAPDKSGLPSDRFSAERTGGSVSTLTIQRTQQEDSAVYLCASSLAVGQAYNEQFFGPGTRLTVL.

This sequence joins TRBV2 and TRBJ2-7; 14 nucleotides agree with TRBD2. CDR1 is SNHLY, CDR2 FYNNEI, per germline. With 4 bases clipped from V and 2 bases from J, the junction kept 10 bases outside the gene matches. The CDR3 has 18 amino acids. The CDR3 DNA is TGTGCCAGCAGTGGGATGACTAGCGGGAGGGTACCTCCCTACGAGCAGTACTTC. Translated: CASSGMTSGRVPPYEQYF.

This clone was picked up a small number of times. The CDR3, as DNA: TGTGCCAGCAGCTTCGGGCTAGCGGAGGGTACAGATACGCAGTATTTT. Its protein product is CASSFGLAEGTDTQYF. V usage is TRBV7-3 and J usage is TRBJ2-3, with 7 bases fitting TRBD2. This CDR3 contains 16 residues. Germline V gene sequence: CDR1 SGHTA, CDR2 FQGTGA. V gave up 3 bases and J gave up 3 bases; unmatched junction bases: 9.

V gene TRBV30 combines with J gene TRBJ1-1, with a weak D call TRBD1 (6 bases). The germline V gene has CDR1 GTSNPN and CDR2 SVGIG (reference sequence). V was pared by 3 bases and J by 7 bases, with 15 bases between. This CDR3 comprises 13 residues. The CDR3 nucleotides read TGTGCCTGGAGCCTTGACAGGCTACGTGAAGCTTTCTTT. Protein: CAWSLDRLREAFF.

V and J are TRBV7-9 and TRBJ2-5; 7 nucleotides align to TRBD1. The CDR3 sequence is 14 residues long. Unmatched junction bases numbered 3, after V lost 4 bases and J lost 1 base. The germline CDR1 and CDR2 sequences are SEHNR and FQNEAQ (reference sequence). The chain's CDR3 is CASSSGTAQETQYF. CDR3 DNA sequence: TGTGCCAGCAGCTCCGGGACAGCCCAAGAGACCCAGTACTTC.

This clone has more than one count but fewer than ten. The chain employs TRBV7-9 and TRBJ2-1; TRBD1 might be the D (6 bases). The CDR3 sequence is 15 residues long. V dropped 4 bases and J dropped 7 bases, with 17 bases sitting between them. Germline values: CDR1 SEHNR, CDR2 FQNEAQ (reference sequence). The CDR3 DNA reads as TGTGCCAGCAGCTCCCCCCAGGGGTGGGGGAATGAGCAGTTCTTC. Its translation: CASSSPQGWGNEQFF.

The chain has TRBV25-1 and TRBJ2-7; tentative D call: TRBD1 (6 bases). With 4 bases removed from V and 2 bases from J, the gap between germline ends came to 12 bases. Per germline, CDR1 MGHDK and CDR2 SYGVNS. The CDR3 contains 14 residues. For the CDR3, the DNA is TGTGCCAGCAGTGCCCGCCAGGGGCCCTACGAGCAGTACTTC. Its translation is CASSARQGPYEQYF.

In this sample, this clone turned up a few times. The genes are TRBV2 and TRBJ2-5; D is possibly TRBD2 (5 bases). From germline, CDR1 is SNHLY and CDR2 FYNNEI. The CDR3 length is 13 residues. V lost 1 base and J 5 bases, leaving 8 bases between the germline ends. This CDR3 is CASSEVRGETQYF. CDR3 nucleotide sequence: TGTGCCAGCAGTGAAGTTAGAGGGGAGACCCAGTACTTC.

V is TRBV21-1 and J is TRBJ2-1; the tabulated D call, TRBD2, remains unverified against the DNA. TRBV21-1 is a pseudogene. The CDR3 extends over 15 amino acids. CDR3 sequence (DNA): TGTGCCAGCTTTAGCGGGAGGGCTTCCCACAATGAGCAGTTCTTC. It is translated as CASFSGRASHNEQFF.

This clone appeared a few times. The DNA of the CDR3 is TGTGCCACCAGCAGAGTCCTAGTTAATGAGCAGTTCTTC. Protein: CATSRVLVNEQFF. This chain links TRBV15 with TRBJ2-1; no firm D call. There are 13 residues in the CDR3. The V gene's germline CDR1 is LNHNV and CDR2 YYDKDF (reference sequence). The V end was cut by 1 base, the J end by 7 bases, with 8 bases between.

V is TRBV7-2 and J is TRBJ1-4, with D uncertain. The V gene lost 0 bases and the J gene lost 3 bases, with 5 bases spanning the gap. Germline V gene data show CDR1 as SGHTA and CDR2 as FQGNSA. This CDR3 has 14 residues. CDR3 region: CASSLAISNEKLFF. The CDR3, as DNA: TGTGCCAGCAGCTTAGCAATATCTAATGAAAAACTGTTTTTT. Full variable domain (outside the CDR3, taken from reference TRBV7-2 and TRBJ1-4): GAGVSQSPSNKVTEKGKDVELRCDPISGHTALYWYRQSLGQGLEFLIYFQGNSAPDKSGLPSDRFSAERTGGSVSTLTIQRTQQEDSAVYLCASSLAISNEKLFFGSGTQLSVL.

This clone appeared a few times. The chain couples TRBV18 to TRBJ2-1; TRBD2 agrees at 9 bases. Losses at the gene ends were 1 base for V and 7 bases for J; bases not matched to a gene: 5. The CDR3 totals 15 residues. Looked up from germline, CDR1 is KGHSH and CDR2 is LQKENI. The CDR3 DNA follows: TGTGCCAGCTCACCACAAGCGGGAGGTTGGAATGAGCAGTTCTTC. Residues: CASSPQAGGWNEQFF.

In its sample, this clone was seen a few times. CDR3 sequence (DNA): TGTGCCAGCAGTGGAAGAGGACTAGCGGACAGCTCCTACAATGAGCAGTTCTTC. Translation gives CASSGRGLADSSYNEQFF. The chain couples TRBV28 to TRBJ2-1, with 10 bases aligning to TRBD2. This CDR3 has 18 residues. From germline, CDR1 is MDHEN and CDR2 SYDVKM. J lost 0 bases, V lost 5 bases, and 10 bases had no gene match.

This clone has a count of ten or more. The CDR3 is CSGGTGDDEQFF. The DNA for the CDR3 is TGCAGCGGGGGAACAGGGGATGATGAGCAGTTCTTC. The rearrangement links TRBV29-1 to TRBJ2-1, with TRBD1 matching over 7 bases. Germline CDR1 reads SQVTM; CDR2 reads ANQGSEA. The CDR3 has 12 residues. V was pared by 7 bases and J by 8 bases, with 8 bases of the junction left unmatched.